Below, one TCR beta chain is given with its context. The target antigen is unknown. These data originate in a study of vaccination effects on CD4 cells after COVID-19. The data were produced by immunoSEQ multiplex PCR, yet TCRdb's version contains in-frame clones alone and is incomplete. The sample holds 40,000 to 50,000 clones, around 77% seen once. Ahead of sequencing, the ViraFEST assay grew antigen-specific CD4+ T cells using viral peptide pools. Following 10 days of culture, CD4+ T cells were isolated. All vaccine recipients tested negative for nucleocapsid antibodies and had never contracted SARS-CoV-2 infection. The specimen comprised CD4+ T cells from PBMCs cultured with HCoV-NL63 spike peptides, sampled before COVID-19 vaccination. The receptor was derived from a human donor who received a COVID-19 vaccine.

CDR3 sequence reads: CASSFFTGLGETQYF. CDR3 DNA: TGTGCCAGCAGCTTTTTCACAGGGTTGGGAGAGACCCAGTACTTC. The chain couples TRBV7-7 to TRBJ2-5; D is possibly TRBD1 (6 bases). V was trimmed by 3 bases and J by 4 bases, leaving 15 bases between them. The length of the CDR3 is 15 residues. Germline lookup yields CDR1 SSHAT and CDR2 FNYEAQ (reference sequence).